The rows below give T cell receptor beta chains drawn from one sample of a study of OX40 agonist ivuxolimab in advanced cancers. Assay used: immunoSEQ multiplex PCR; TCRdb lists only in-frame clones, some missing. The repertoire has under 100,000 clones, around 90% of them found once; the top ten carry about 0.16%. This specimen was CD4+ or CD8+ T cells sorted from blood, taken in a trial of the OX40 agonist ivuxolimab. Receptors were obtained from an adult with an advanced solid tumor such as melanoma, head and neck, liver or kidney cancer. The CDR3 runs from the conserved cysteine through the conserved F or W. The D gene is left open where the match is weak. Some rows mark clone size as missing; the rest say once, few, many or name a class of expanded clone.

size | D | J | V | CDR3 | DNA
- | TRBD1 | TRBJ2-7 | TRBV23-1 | CASSRTGAAEQYF | TGCGCCAGCAGTAGGACAGGGGCGGCCGAGCAGTACTTC
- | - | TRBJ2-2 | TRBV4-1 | CASSQDRDGELFF | TGCGCCAGCAGCCAAGATCGGGACGGGGAGCTGTTTTTT
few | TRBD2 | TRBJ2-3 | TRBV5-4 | CASSLPSWEGTDTQYF | TGTGCCAGCAGCTTACCCTCGTGGGAGGGAACAGATACGCAGTATTTT
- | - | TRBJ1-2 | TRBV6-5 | CASSSRSGRQVYGYTF | TGTGCCAGCAGTTCGCGTTCTGGGAGACAGGTCTATGGCTACACCTTC
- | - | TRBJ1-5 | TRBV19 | CASRATGPPLAQHF | TGTGCCAGTAGGGCGACAGGCCCTCCCTTGGCCCAGCATTTT
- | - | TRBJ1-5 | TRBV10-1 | CASSAGADQPQHF | TGCGCCAGCAGTGCCGGGGCGGATCAGCCCCAGCATTTT
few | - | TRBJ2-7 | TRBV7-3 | CASSSIQGGEQYF | TGTGCCAGCAGCTCGATTCAGGGGGGCGAGCAGTACTTC
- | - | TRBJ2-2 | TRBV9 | CASSVGVDGSPGTGELFF | TGTGCCAGCAGCGTAGGAGTTGACGGGAGTCCAGGCACCGGGGAGCTGTTTTTT
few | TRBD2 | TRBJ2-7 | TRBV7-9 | CASSLAGTSIEQYF | TGTGCCAGCAGCTTAGCCGGGACTAGCATCGAGCAGTACTTC
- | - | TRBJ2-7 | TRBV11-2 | CASSFAGAFYEQYF | TGTGCCAGCAGCTTCGCGGGGGCATTTTACGAGCAGTACTTC
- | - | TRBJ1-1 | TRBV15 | CATSRGVNTYEAFF | TGTGCCACCAGCAGAGGAGTCAACACCTACGAAGCTTTCTTT
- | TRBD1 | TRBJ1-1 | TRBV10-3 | CAISGDRNTEAFF | TGTGCCATCAGTGGGGACAGGAACACTGAAGCTTTCTTT
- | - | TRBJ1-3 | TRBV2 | CASSRGNAGNTIYF | TGTGCCAGTTCCCGTGGGAACGCAGGAAACACCATATATTTT
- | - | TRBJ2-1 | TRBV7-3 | CASSLIQGNEQFF | TGTGCCAGCAGCCTAATACAGGGCAATGAGCAGTTCTTC
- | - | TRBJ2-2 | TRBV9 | CASSVSPGKTTGELFF | TGTGCCAGCAGCGTATCCCCAGGGAAGACCACCGGGGAGCTGTTTTTT
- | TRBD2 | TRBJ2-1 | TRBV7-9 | CASSLKARLAGKVNEQFF | TGTGCCAGCAGCTTGAAAGCTCGCCTAGCGGGAAAGGTAAATGAGCAGTTCTTC
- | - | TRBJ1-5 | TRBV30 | CAWSVGLSSNQPQHF | TGTGCCTGGAGTGTAGGGCTCAGTAGCAATCAGCCCCAGCATTTT
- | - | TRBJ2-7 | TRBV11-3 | CASSFPTISYEQYF | TGTGCCAGCAGCTTCCCGACTATCTCCTACGAGCAGTACTTC
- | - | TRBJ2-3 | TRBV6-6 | CASSQDRRTDTQYF | TGTGCCAGCAGCCAGGACAGACGCACAGATACGCAGTATTTT
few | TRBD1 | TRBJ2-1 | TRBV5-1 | CASSLGGTEYNEQFF | TGCGCCAGCAGCTTGGGTGGGACAGAATACAATGAGCAGTTCTTC
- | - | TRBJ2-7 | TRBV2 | CASSTFRDSGEQYF | TGTGCCAGCAGTACCTTCCGGGATTCGGGCGAGCAGTACTTC
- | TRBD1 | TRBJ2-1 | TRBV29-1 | CSGDRGNYNEQFF | TGCAGCGGGGACAGGGGGAACTACAATGAGCAGTTCTTC
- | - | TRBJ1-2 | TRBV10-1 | CASSDSDDGYTF | TGCGCCAGCAGTGACTCGGACGATGGCTACACCTTC
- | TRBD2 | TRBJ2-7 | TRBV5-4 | CASSSLAGNYEQYF | TGTGCCAGCAGCTCACTAGCGGGGAACTACGAGCAGTACTTC
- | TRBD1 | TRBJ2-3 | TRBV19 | CASTEQGALDTQYF | TGTGCCAGTACCGAACAGGGGGCTTTAGATACGCAGTATTTT
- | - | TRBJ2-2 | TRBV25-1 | CASRSVGELFF | TGTGCCAGTAGGTCTGTCGGGGAGCTGTTTTTT